What follows are 12 T cell receptor beta chains derived from one specimen sequenced in a study of TIL therapy for anti-PD-1-resistant metastatic lung cancer. Indicated time point: pre-treatment sample, taken before nivolumab and TIL therapy. The tumor samples were excised metastases, mostly pleural nodules or supraclavicular lymph nodes. The immunoSEQ assay was v3. Profiling relied on immunoSEQ multiplex PCR, and the TCRdb table lists in-frame clones only, not all of them. This table has more than 8,000 clones, about 57% appearing once. This specimen was tumor tissue, taken at baseline. The receptor source for this set is a person between 25 and 79 years old with non-small cell lung cancer.

The chain recombines TRBV11-3 with TRBJ2-1, with 11 bases matching TRBD2. This CDR3 is 14 amino acids long. Germline CDR1 is SGHNT and CDR2 is YENEEA. V dropped 5 bases and J dropped 5; count of bases not matched to a gene: 2. CDR3 coding DNA: TGTGCCAGCAGCCCGGGACTAGCGGACAATGAGCAGTTCTTC. Translating gives CASSPGLADNEQFF. The complete variable domain, with remaining parts taken from reference TRBV11-3 and TRBJ2-1, reads EAGVVQSPRYKIIEKKQPVAFWCNPISGHNTLYWYLQNLGQGPELLIRYENEEAVDDSQLPKDRFSAERLKGVDSTLKIQPAELGDSAVYLCASSPGLADNEQFFGPGTRLTVL.

This clone was detected a few times. The chain recombines TRBV4-2 with TRBJ2-7; TRBD2 matches 10 bases. V trimming: 0 bases; J trimming: 3 bases; junction bases outside the gene matches: 5. Germline V lookup: CDR1 LGHNA, CDR2 YNFKEQ. This CDR3 is built from 16 residues. Here the CDR3 DNA reads TGTGCCAGCAGCCAAGATTTTAGGACTAGCGGCTACGAGCAGTACTTC. It codes for CASSQDFRTSGYEQYF.

The V and J genes are TRBV9 and TRBJ1-2; TRBD1 aligns across 8 bases. The CDR3 has 17 amino acids. Germline CDR1 SGDLS, CDR2 YYNGEE. V was pared by 0 bases and J by 4 bases, with 11 bases of the junction left unmatched. The CDR3 region is CASSVVGTGAPVYGYTF. In DNA form, the CDR3 reads TGTGCCAGCAGCGTAGTTGGGACAGGTGCCCCTGTCTATGGCTACACCTTC.

The chain is built from TRBV5-4 and TRBJ2-3; D not resolved. CDR1 is SGHNT, CDR2 YYREEE, per germline (reference sequence). The CDR3 runs to 15 residues. The germline V and J ends were trimmed by 0 bases and 0 bases, with 8 bases remaining between them. The CDR3 DNA reads TGTGCCAGCAGCTTGGAGACGGTCAGCACAGATACGCAGTATTTT. Amino acid sequence: CASSLETVSTDTQYF. The full variable domain, completed using reference TRBV5-4 and TRBJ2-3, is ETGVTQSPTHLIKTRGQQVTLRCSSQSGHNTVSWYQQALGQGPQFIFQYYREEENGRGNFPPRFSGLQFPNYSSELNVNALELDDSALYLCASSLETVSTDTQYFGPGTRLTVL.

To note about this clone: In this CDR3 the conserved last residue, phenylalanine or tryptophan, is missing, so a read error is likely. The gene calls are TRBV19 and TRBJ1-2; D is unclear. Germline CDR1 is LNHDA and CDR2 is SQIVND (reference sequence). The V and J ends lost 5 bases and 0 bases respectively, with 10 bases between them. This CDR3 contains 14 residues. In nucleotides, the CDR3 is TGTGCCAGTAGTGAGGGTCGGTCTAACTATGGCTACACCCTC. Its protein product is CASSEGRSNYGYTL.

The rearrangement links TRBV11-2 to TRBJ2-1; D is possibly TRBD1 or TRBD2 (5 bases each). This CDR3 is built from 16 residues. Trimming pared 3 bases from V and 5 bases from J, leaving 17 bases between. Germline CDR1 reads SGHAT; CDR2 reads FQNNGV. CDR3 protein: CASSLFPGTIDNEQFF. The CDR3 coding sequence is TGTGCCAGCAGCTTGTTTCCCGGGACCATCGACAATGAGCAGTTCTTC.

This clone was found a few times. J is TRBJ2-1 and V is TRBV9, with 8 bases that match TRBD2. The germline V gene encodes CDR1 SGDLS and CDR2 YYNGEE. The CDR3 loop spans 16 amino acids. The V and J ends lost 5 bases and 8 bases, in that order; junction bases with no gene match: 15. The CDR3 is CASRNFGTRYFYEQFF. The CDR3 DNA follows: TGTGCCAGCAGGAATTTCGGGACTAGGTATTTTTATGAGCAGTTCTTC.

The chain uses TRBV7-9 and TRBJ2-3, with no clear D. CDR3 length: 13 amino acids. Germline V lookup: CDR1 SEHNR, CDR2 FQNEAQ (reference sequence). V was pared by 5 bases and J by 1 base, with 7 bases between. CDR3 coding DNA: TGTGCCAGCAGCCCGGTGGGCACAGATACGCAGTATTTT. As protein: CASSPVGTDTQYF.

This clone is classed as medium-sized. The chain is built from TRBV4-2 and TRBJ1-5; D remains ambiguous. V was cut by 0 bases and J by 3 bases, with 3 bases left in between. Germline assignment: CDR1 LGHNA and CDR2 YNFKEQ. There are 13 residues in the CDR3. CDR3 nucleotides: TGTGCCAGCAGCCAAGATCACAATCAGCCCCAGCATTTT. This sequence encodes CASSQDHNQPQHF.

CDR3 nucleotides: TGTGCCAGCAGCTCCCGGACAGGCCCCGGGTTGGGTGAAAAACTGTTTTTT. The encoded protein is CASSSRTGPGLGEKLFF. The rearrangement joins TRBV5-6 to TRBJ1-4; 7 nucleotides match TRBD1. Germline-derived CDR1 and CDR2 are SGHDT and YYEEEE. V trimming: 3 bases; J trimming: 7 bases; junction bases outside the gene matches: 15. CDR3 length equals 17 residues. The full variable domain, with the rest looked up from reference TRBV5-6 and TRBJ1-4, is DAGVTQSPTHLIKTRGQQVTLRCSPKSGHDTVSWYQQALGQGPQFIFQYYEEEERQRGNFPDRFSGHQFPNYSSELNVNALLLGDSALYLCASSSRTGPGLGEKLFFGSGTQLSVL.

The chain has TRBV7-2 and TRBJ1-5; weak D call: TRBD1 (5 bases). The CDR3 has 13 amino acids. In germline, CDR1 is SGHTA, CDR2 FQGNSA. The V gene lost 5 bases and the J gene lost 5 bases, with 10 bases spanning the gap. The CDR3 is CASSRDSYQPQHF. The CDR3 DNA reads TGTGCCAGCAGCCGCGACAGTTATCAGCCCCAGCATTTT.

The V gene is TRBV6-5, the J gene TRBJ1-2, with a tentative D call TRBD1 (5 bases). CDR3 length: 14 amino acids. V lost 6 bases to trimming and J lost 1 base, with 12 bases between them. Germline CDR1 reads MNHEY; CDR2 reads SVGAGI. CDR3 loop: CASRKRGDNYGYTF. The CDR3 region has the DNA TGTGCCAGCAGAAAGAGGGGTGATAACTATGGCTACACCTTC.